One sample yielded the 6 T cell receptor beta chains listed below, sequenced in a study of blood T cell repertoires in COVID-19. The method was immunoSEQ multiplex PCR; TCRdb's version includes in-frame clones alone and lacks a portion of them. This table holds some 140,000 clones, 70% to 85% found once. Sequencing input: peripheral blood. Source of these receptors: a man aged 55 to 69 with COVID-19, enrolled during active disease.

This chain uses TRBV27 with TRBJ2-7; D is unresolved. The CDR3 consists of 16 residues. V gave up 4 bases and J gave up 4 bases, with 20 bases separating them. Germline V CDR1 and CDR2: MNHEY, SMNVEV (reference sequence). The CDR3: CASSSSSDVRGYEQYF. CDR3 nucleotide sequence: TGTGCCAGCAGTTCCAGTTCGGATGTTCGAGGTTACGAGCAGTACTTC.

This chain joins TRBV6-6 and TRBJ1-5; D may be TRBD1 (6 bases). Per germline, CDR1 MNHNY and CDR2 SVGAGI (reference sequence). The CDR3 is 14 amino acids. Trimming took off 8 bases at V and 3 bases at J, with 14 bases between the two ends. The CDR3 protein is CASLFGQNNQPQHF. The CDR3 nucleotides are TGTGCCAGCTTGTTTGGACAGAACAATCAGCCCCAGCATTTT.

This clone is a singleton in its sample. The chain has TRBV11-3 and TRBJ1-2; D ambiguous. Trimming stripped 1 base from V and 4 bases from J, with 10 bases between. Germline values: CDR1 SGHNT, CDR2 YENEEA. This CDR3 region has 14 residues. DNA for the CDR3: TGTGCCAGCAGCTTAGCGAGGAGCGGCTATGGCTACACCTTC. Protein sequence: CASSLARSGYGYTF.

V usage is TRBV7-8 and J usage is TRBJ1-1; no reliable D call. CDR1 and CDR2 from the germline V gene are SGHVS and FQNEAQ. V was pared by 3 bases and J by 1 base, with 12 bases between. CDR3 length equals 15 residues. The CDR3 coding sequence is TGTGCCAGCAGCTTTATGGGTGGGCGGAACACTGAAGCTTTCTTT. Protein sequence: CASSFMGGRNTEAFF.

The gene calls are TRBV19 and TRBJ2-4; the D is unclear. The length of the CDR3 is 14 residues. The V gene's germline CDR1 is LNHDA and CDR2 SQIVND (reference sequence). Between the trimmed V and J ends, which lost 4 bases and 0 bases, there was a span of 7 bases. The CDR3 DNA sequence: TGTGCCAGTAGTACACTCGGAGCCAAAAACATTCAGTACTTC. This encodes CASSTLGAKNIQYF. The entire variable domain, with the rest obtained from reference TRBV19 and TRBJ2-4, is as follows: DGGITQSPKYLFRKEGQNVTLSCEQNLNHDAMYWYRQDPGQGLRLIYYSQIVNDFQKGDIAEGYSVSREKKESFPLTVTSAQKNPTAFYLCASSTLGAKNIQYFGAGTRLSVL.

The chain employs TRBV11-1 and TRBJ2-2, with a possible D match to TRBD1 (7 bases). The CDR3 spans 16 residues. Germline values: CDR1 SGHAT, CDR2 FQDESV (reference sequence). Trimming stripped 3 bases from V and 2 bases from J, with 13 bases between. CDR3: CASSFGGQRNTGELFF. The CDR3 DNA follows: TGTGCCAGCAGCTTCGGGGGACAGCGAAACACCGGGGAGCTGTTTTTT.